The rows below give T cell receptor beta chains drawn from one sample of a study of blood T cell repertoires in COVID-19. Only in-frame clones appear in the TCRdb table, and some are missing; sequencing was by immunoSEQ multiplex PCR. Here the sample spans roughly 110,000 clones, 84% being singletons. The sequenced material came from peripheral blood. Receptor source: a human donor in a cohort sampled during active COVID-19. Both conserved end residues are part of each CDR3. Each record gives: V gene, clone size, J gene, D gene, CDR3 protein, CDR3 DNA. D genes are given only for firm matches. The size entry is marked missing in some rows and otherwise reads once, few, many or a size class.

TRBV2	once	TRBJ2-2	TRBD1	CASGYQGASTGELFF	TGTGCCAGCGGATACCAGGGGGCGAGCACCGGGGAGCTGTTTTTT
TRBV7-8	.	TRBJ1-3	.	CASSLVSSLGNTIYF	TGTGCCAGCAGCTTAGTGTCGTCCCTTGGAAACACCATATATTTT
TRBV20-1	.	TRBJ2-1	.	CSASANGQFF	TGCAGTGCTAGCGCCAATGGCCAGTTCTTC
TRBV3-1/TRBV3-2	.	TRBJ2-2	TRBD2	CASSQAGTSGSGELFF	TGTGCCAGCAGCCAAGCCGGGACTAGCGGGAGTGGGGAGCTGTTTTTT
TRBV9	.	TRBJ2-1	TRBD1	CASSSSGTGVDEQFF	TGTGCCAGCAGCTCCTCCGGGACAGGGGTAGATGAGCAGTTCTTC
TRBV7-2	.	TRBJ1-2	.	CASSPARLGYGYTF	TGTGCCAGCAGCCCCGCCCGACTAGGCTATGGCTACACCTTC
TRBV5-1	.	TRBJ1-4	TRBD1	CASSLRDRNEKLFF	TGCGCCAGCAGCTTGAGGGACAGGAATGAAAAACTGTTTTTT
TRBV24-1	.	TRBJ1-5	.	CATSPRTGISNQPQHF	TGTGCCACCAGTCCAAGAACAGGTATCAGCAATCAGCCCCAGCATTTT
TRBV19	.	TRBJ2-4	.	CASSSAGAVAKNIQYF	TGTGCCAGTAGTTCGGCAGGGGCTGTAGCCAAAAACATTCAGTACTTC
TRBV3-1/TRBV3-2	.	TRBJ2-1	TRBD2	CASSQELAGANEQFF	TGTGCCAGCAGCCAAGAACTAGCGGGTGCTAATGAGCAGTTCTTC
TRBV24-1	.	TRBJ2-3	.	CATSDFGSESTDTQYF	TGTGCCACCAGTGATTTTGGCAGCGAAAGCACAGATACGCAGTATTTT
TRBV19	few	TRBJ2-7	.	CASSIDLVGHYEQYF	TGTGCCAGTAGTATAGATCTCGTGGGGCACTACGAGCAGTACTTC
TRBV19	once	TRBJ1-2	.	CASKQAGSNYGYTF	TGTGCCAGTAAACAGGCAGGTTCTAACTATGGCTACACCTTC
TRBV5-4	many	TRBJ1-1	TRBD1	CASSPGQANTEAFF	TGTGCCAGCAGCCCGGGACAGGCGAACACTGAAGCTTTCTTT
TRBV3-1/TRBV3-2	.	TRBJ1-5	.	CASSQDPRGQPQHF	TGTGCCAGCAGCCAAGATCCCAGGGGACAGCCCCAGCATTTT
TRBV29-1	few	TRBJ1-2	.	CSVEDSPFYGYTF	TGCAGCGTTGAGGACAGTCCCTTCTATGGCTACACCTTC
TRBV19	.	TRBJ2-3	TRBD1	CASSIAPTGGTDTQYF	TGTGCCAGTAGTATAGCCCCCACAGGGGGCACAGATACGCAGTATTTT
TRBV30	.	TRBJ2-5	.	CAWSVLSGKETQYF	TGTGCCTGGAGTGTACTCTCCGGGAAAGAGACCCAGTACTTC
TRBV12-3/TRBV12-4	.	TRBJ1-2	.	CASNPGGNYGYTF	TGTGCCAGCAACCCCGGCGGGAACTATGGCTACACCTTC
TRBV15	few	TRBJ1-2	.	CATRTEANYGYTF	TGTGCCACCCGGACAGAAGCTAACTATGGCTACACCTTC
TRBV6-6	once	TRBJ1-1	TRBD1	CASSYSDRDTPEAFF	TGTGCCAGCAGTTACTCGGACAGGGATACGCCTGAAGCTTTCTTT
TRBV7-4	.	TRBJ2-2	.	CASCGGQAANTGELFF	TGTGCCAGTTGTGGGGGACAAGCCGCGAACACCGGGGAGCTGTTTTTT
TRBV21-1	once	TRBJ1-1	.	CASSKEGYGGGRTEAFF	TGTGCCAGCAGCAAGGAGGGGTACGGTGGTGGGAGGACTGAAGCTTTCTTT
TRBV19	.	TRBJ1-2	.	CASSIEGHGYTF	TGTGCCAGTAGTATAGAGGGGCATGGCTACACCTTC
TRBV6-1	.	TRBJ1-5	TRBD1	CASSDPKGALHF	TGTGCCAGCAGTGACCCTAAGGGGGCTTTGCATTTT
TRBV3-1/TRBV3-2	.	TRBJ2-7	.	CASSQAGADYEQYF	TGTGCCAGCAGCCAAGCAGGGGCTGACTACGAGCAGTACTTC
TRBV27	.	TRBJ2-7	TRBD1	CASSWKGQGAVQYF	TGTGCCAGCAGTTGGAAGGGACAGGGGGCGGTGCAGTACTTC
TRBV3-1/TRBV3-2	.	TRBJ2-7	.	CASSSRGSSPYEQYF	TGTGCCAGCAGCTCACGAGGATCCAGTCCCTACGAGCAGTACTTC
TRBV30	.	TRBJ1-5	.	CAWSQGLGKDQPQHF	TGTGCCTGGAGCCAAGGACTTGGGAAGGATCAGCCCCAGCATTTT